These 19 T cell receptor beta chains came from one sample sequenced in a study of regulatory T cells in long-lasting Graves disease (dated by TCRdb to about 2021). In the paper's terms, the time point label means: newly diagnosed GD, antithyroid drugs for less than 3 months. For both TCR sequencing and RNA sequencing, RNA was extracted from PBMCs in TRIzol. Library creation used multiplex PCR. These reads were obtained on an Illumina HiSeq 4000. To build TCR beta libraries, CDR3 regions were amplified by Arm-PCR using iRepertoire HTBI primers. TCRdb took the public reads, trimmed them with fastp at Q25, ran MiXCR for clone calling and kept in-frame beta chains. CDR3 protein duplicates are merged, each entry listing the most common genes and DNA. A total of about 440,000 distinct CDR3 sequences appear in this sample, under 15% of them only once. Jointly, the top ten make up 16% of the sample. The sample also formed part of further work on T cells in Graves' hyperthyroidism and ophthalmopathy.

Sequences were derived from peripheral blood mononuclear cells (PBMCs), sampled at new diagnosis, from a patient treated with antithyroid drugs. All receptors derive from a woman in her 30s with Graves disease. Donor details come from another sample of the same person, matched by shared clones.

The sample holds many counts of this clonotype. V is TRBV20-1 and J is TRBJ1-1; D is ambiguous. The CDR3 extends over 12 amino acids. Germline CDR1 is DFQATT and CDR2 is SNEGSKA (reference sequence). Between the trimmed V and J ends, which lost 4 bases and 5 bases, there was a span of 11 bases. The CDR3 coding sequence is TGCAGTGCTATACAAGGGTTGACTGAAGCTTTCTTT. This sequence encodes CSAIQGLTEAFF.

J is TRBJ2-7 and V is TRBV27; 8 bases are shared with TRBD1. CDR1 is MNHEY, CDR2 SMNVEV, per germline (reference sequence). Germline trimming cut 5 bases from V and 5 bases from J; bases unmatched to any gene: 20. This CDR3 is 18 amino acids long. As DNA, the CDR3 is TGTGCCAGCAGTCGAGGACCCTCGGGGACAGGTTTTATCCACGAGCAGTACTTC. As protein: CASSRGPSGTGFIHEQYF.

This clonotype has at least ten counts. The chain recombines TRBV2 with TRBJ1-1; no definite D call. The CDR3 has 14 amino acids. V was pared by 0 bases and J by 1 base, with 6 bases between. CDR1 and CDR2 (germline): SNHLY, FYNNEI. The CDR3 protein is CASSEALTNTEAFF. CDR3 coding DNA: TGTGCCAGCAGTGAAGCCCTAACGAACACTGAAGCTTTCTTT.

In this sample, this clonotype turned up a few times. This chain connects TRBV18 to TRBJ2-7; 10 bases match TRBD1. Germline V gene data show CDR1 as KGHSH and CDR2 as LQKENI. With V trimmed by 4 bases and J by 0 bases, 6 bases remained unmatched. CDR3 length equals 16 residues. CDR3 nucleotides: TGTGCCAGCTCACACTTGGGACAGGGGCACTCCTACGAGCAGTACTTC. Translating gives CASSHLGQGHSYEQYF.

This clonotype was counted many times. CDR3 coding DNA: TGTGCCAGCAGCTTAGTAGCGGAAAAGGGGGAGCAGTTCTTC. It translates to CASSLVAEKGEQFF. The chain couples TRBV11-2 to TRBJ2-1; perhaps TRBD2 as D (6 bases). Trimming pared 1 base from V and 10 bases from J, leaving 14 bases between. The length of the CDR3 is 14 residues. CDR1 and CDR2 from the germline V gene are SGHAT and FQNNGV.

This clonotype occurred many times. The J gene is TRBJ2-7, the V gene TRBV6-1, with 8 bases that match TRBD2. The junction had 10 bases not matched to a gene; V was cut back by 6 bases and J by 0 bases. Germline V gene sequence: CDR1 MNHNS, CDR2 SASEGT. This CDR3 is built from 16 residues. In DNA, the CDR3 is TGTGCCAGCAGAGAGAAAGGACTAGCTCGCTCCTACGAGCAGTACTTC. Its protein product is CASREKGLARSYEQYF.

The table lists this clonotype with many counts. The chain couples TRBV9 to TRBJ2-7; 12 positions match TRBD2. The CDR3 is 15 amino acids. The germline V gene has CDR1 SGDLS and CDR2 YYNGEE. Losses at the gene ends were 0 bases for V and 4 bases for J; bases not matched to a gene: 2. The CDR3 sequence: CASSVEGLAGYEQYF. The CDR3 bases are TGTGCCAGCAGCGTAGAAGGACTAGCGGGGTACGAGCAGTACTTC.

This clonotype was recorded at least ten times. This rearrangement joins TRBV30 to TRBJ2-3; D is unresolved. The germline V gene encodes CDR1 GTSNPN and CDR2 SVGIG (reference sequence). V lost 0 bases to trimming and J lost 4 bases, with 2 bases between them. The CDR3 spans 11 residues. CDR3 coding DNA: TGTGCCTGGAGTGTTTCAGATACGCAGTATTTT. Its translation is CAWSVSDTQYF.

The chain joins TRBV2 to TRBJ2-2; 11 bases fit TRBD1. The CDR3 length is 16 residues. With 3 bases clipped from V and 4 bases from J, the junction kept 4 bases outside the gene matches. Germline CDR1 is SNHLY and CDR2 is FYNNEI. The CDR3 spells CASSEGGQGVTGELFF. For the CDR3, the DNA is TGTGCCAGCAGTGAGGGGGGACAGGGGGTCACCGGGGAGCTGTTTTTT.

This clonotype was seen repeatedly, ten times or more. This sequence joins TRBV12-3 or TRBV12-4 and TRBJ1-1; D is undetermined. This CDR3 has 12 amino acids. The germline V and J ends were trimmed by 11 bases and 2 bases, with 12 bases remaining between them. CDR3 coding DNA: TGTGCCGCGAAAACACATAACACTGAAGCTTTCTTT. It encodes CAAKTHNTEAFF.

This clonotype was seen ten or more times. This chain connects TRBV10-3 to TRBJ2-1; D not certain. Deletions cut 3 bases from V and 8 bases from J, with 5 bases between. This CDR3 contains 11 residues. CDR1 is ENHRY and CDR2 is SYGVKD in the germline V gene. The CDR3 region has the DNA TGTGCCATCAGTGAAGGGTATGAGCAGTTCTTC. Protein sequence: CAISEGYEQFF.

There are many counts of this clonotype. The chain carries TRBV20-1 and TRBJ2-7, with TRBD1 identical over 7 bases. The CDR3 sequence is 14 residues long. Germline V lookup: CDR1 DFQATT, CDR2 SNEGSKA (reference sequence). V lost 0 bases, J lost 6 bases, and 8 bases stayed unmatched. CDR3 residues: CSARDTGAGLEQYF. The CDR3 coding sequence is TGCAGTGCTAGAGATACAGGGGCAGGCCTCGAGCAGTACTTC.

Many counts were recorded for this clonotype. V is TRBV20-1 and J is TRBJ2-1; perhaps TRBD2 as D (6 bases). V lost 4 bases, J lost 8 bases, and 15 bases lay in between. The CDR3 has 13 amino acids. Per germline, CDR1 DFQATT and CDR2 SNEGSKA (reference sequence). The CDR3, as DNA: TGCAGTGCTACCGGGGGAAAGGGCGATGAGCAGTTCTTC. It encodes CSATGGKGDEQFF.

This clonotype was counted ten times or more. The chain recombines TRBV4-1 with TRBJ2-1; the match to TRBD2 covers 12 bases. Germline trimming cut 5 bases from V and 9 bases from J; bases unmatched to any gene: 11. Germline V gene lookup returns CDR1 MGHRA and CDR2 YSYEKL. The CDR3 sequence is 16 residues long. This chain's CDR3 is CASSIFPSGRASEQFF. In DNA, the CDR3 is TGCGCCAGCAGCATCTTTCCTAGCGGGAGGGCCAGTGAGCAGTTCTTC.

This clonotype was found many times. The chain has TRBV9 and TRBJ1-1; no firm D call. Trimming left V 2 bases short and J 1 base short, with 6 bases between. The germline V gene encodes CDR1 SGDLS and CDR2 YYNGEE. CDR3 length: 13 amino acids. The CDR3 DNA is TGTGCCAGCAGCGTGAAGGGGAACACTGAAGCTTTCTTT. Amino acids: CASSVKGNTEAFF.

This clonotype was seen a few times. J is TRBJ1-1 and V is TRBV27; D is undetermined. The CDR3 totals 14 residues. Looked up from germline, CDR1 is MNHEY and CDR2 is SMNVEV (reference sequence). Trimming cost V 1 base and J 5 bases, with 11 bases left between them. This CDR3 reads CASSLYLDGTEAFF. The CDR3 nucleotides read TGTGCCAGCAGTTTATATTTGGATGGGACTGAAGCTTTCTTT.

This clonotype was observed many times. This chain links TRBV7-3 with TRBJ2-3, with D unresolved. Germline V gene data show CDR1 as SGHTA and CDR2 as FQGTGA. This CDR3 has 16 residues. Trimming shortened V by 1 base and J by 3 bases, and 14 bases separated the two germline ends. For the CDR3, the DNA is TGTGCCAGCAGCTTAAGGCCCTCGCGTCAAACAGATACGCAGTATTTT. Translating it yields CASSLRPSRQTDTQYF.

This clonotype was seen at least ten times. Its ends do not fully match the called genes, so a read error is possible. The CDR3 sequence: CAWSRVGGRLSEESQYF. The CDR3 DNA follows: TGTGCCTGGAGTCGGGTTGGCGGGAGGTTGAGTGAAGAGAGCCAGTACTTC. The gene calls are TRBV30 and TRBJ2-5; 8 bases line up with TRBD2. This CDR3 comprises 17 residues. Germline CDR1 and CDR2: GTSNPN and SVGIG (reference sequence).

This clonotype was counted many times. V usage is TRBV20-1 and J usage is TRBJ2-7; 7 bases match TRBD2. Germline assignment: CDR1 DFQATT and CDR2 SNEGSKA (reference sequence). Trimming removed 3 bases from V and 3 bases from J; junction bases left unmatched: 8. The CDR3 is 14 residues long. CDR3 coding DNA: TGCAGTGCTAGTTTGGGACGGGGGGACTACGAGCAGTACTTC. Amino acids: CSASLGRGDYEQYF.